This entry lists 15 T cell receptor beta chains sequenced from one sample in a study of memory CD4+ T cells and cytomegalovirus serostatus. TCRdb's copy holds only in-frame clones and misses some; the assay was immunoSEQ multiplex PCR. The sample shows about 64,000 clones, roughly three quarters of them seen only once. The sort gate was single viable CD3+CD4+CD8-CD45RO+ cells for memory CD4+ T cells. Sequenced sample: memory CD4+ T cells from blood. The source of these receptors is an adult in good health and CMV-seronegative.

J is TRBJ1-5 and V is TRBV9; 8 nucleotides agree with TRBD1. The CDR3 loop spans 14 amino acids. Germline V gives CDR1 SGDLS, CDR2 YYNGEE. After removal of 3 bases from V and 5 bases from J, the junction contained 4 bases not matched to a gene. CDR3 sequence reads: CASSAGTGYQPQHF. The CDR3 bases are TGTGCCAGCAGCGCGGGGACAGGTTATCAGCCCCAGCATTTT.

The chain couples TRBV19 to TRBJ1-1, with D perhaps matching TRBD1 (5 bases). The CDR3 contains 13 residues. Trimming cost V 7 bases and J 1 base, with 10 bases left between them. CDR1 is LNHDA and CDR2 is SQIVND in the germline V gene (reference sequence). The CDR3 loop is CASIKGRNTEAFF. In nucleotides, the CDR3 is TGTGCCAGTATCAAGGGACGGAACACTGAAGCTTTCTTT.

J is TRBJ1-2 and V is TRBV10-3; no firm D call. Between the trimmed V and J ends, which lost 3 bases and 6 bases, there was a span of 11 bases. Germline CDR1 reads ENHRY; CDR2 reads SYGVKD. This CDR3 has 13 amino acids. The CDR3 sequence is CAISETGEHGYTF. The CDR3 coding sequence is TGTGCCATCAGTGAAACCGGCGAACATGGCTACACCTTC.

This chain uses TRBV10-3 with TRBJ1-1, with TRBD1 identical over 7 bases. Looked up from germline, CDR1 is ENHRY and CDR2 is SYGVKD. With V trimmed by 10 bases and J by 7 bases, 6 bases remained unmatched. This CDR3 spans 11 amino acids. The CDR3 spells CATTGDSEAFF. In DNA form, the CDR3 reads TGTGCCACAACCGGGGACAGTGAAGCTTTCTTT.

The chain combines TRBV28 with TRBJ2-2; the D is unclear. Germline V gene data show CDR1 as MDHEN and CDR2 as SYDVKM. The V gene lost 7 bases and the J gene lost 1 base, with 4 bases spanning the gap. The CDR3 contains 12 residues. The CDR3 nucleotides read TGTGCCAGCACCGGGAACACCGGGGAGCTGTTTTTT. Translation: CASTGNTGELFF.

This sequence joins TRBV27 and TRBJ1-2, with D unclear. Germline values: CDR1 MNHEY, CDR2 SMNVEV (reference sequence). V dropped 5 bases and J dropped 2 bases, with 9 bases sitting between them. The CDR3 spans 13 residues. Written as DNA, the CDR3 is TGTGCCAGCAGTCTGGAAAGGAACTATGGCTACACCTTC. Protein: CASSLERNYGYTF.

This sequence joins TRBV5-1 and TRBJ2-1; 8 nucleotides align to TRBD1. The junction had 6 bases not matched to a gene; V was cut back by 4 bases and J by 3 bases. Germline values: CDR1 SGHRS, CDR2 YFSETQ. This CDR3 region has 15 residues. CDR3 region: CASSPDRGHYNEQFF. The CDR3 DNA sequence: TGCGCCAGCAGCCCCGACAGGGGTCACTACAATGAGCAGTTCTTC.

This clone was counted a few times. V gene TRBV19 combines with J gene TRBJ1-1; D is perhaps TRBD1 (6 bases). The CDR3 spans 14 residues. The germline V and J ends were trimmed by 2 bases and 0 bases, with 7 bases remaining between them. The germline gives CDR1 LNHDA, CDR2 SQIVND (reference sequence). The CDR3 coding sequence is TGTGCCAGTAGTATAAACAGGGTGAACACTGAAGCTTTCTTT. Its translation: CASSINRVNTEAFF.

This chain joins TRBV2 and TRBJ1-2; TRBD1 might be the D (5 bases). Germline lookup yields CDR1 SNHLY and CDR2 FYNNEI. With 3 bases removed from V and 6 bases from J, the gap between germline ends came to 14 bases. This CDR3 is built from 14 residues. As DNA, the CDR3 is TGTGCCAGCAGTGAGGCAGGGAGTGGGGATGGCTACACCTTC. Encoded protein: CASSEAGSGDGYTF.

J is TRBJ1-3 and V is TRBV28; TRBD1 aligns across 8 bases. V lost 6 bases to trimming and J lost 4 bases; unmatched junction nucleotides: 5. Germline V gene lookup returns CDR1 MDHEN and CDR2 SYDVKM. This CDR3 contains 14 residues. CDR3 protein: CASRQGGSGNTIYF. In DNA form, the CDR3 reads TGTGCCAGCAGACAGGGGGGGTCGGGAAACACCATATATTTT.

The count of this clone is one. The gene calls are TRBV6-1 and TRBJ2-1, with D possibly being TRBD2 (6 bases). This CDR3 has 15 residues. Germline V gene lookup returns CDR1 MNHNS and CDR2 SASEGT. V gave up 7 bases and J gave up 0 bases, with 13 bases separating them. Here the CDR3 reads CASTGGSSSYNEQFF. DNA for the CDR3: TGTGCCAGCACTGGGGGGTCTAGCTCCTACAATGAGCAGTTCTTC.

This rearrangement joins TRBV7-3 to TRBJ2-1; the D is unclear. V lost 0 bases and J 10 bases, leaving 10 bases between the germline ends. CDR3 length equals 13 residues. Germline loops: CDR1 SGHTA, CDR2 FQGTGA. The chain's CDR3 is CASSLTPDREQFF. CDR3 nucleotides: TGTGCCAGCAGCTTAACCCCGGATCGGGAGCAGTTCTTC.

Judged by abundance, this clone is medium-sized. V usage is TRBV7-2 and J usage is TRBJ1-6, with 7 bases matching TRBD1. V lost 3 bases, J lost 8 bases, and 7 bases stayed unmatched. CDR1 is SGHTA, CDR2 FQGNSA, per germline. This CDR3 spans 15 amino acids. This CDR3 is CASSLQGVRDSPLHF. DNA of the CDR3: TGTGCCAGCAGCTTGCAGGGGGTGAGAGATTCACCCCTCCACTTT.

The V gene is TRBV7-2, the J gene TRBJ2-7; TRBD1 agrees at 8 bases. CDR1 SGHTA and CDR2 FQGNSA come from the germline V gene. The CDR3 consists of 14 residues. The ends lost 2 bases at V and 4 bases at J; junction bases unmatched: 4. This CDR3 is CASSLTTGEYEQYF. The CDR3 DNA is TGTGCCAGCAGCTTAACGACAGGGGAATACGAGCAGTACTTC.

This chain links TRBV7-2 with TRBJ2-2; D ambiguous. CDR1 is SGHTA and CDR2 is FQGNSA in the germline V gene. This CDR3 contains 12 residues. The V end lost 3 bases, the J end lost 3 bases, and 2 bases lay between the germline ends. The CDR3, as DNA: TGTGCCAGCAGCTTCGACACCGGGGAGCTGTTTTTT. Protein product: CASSFDTGELFF. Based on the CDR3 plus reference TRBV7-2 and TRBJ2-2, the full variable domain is GAGVSQSPSNKVTEKGKDVELRCDPISGHTALYWYRQSLGQGLEFLIYFQGNSAPDKSGLPSDRFSAERTGGSVSTLTIQRTQQEDSAVYLCASSFDTGELFFGEGSRLTVL.